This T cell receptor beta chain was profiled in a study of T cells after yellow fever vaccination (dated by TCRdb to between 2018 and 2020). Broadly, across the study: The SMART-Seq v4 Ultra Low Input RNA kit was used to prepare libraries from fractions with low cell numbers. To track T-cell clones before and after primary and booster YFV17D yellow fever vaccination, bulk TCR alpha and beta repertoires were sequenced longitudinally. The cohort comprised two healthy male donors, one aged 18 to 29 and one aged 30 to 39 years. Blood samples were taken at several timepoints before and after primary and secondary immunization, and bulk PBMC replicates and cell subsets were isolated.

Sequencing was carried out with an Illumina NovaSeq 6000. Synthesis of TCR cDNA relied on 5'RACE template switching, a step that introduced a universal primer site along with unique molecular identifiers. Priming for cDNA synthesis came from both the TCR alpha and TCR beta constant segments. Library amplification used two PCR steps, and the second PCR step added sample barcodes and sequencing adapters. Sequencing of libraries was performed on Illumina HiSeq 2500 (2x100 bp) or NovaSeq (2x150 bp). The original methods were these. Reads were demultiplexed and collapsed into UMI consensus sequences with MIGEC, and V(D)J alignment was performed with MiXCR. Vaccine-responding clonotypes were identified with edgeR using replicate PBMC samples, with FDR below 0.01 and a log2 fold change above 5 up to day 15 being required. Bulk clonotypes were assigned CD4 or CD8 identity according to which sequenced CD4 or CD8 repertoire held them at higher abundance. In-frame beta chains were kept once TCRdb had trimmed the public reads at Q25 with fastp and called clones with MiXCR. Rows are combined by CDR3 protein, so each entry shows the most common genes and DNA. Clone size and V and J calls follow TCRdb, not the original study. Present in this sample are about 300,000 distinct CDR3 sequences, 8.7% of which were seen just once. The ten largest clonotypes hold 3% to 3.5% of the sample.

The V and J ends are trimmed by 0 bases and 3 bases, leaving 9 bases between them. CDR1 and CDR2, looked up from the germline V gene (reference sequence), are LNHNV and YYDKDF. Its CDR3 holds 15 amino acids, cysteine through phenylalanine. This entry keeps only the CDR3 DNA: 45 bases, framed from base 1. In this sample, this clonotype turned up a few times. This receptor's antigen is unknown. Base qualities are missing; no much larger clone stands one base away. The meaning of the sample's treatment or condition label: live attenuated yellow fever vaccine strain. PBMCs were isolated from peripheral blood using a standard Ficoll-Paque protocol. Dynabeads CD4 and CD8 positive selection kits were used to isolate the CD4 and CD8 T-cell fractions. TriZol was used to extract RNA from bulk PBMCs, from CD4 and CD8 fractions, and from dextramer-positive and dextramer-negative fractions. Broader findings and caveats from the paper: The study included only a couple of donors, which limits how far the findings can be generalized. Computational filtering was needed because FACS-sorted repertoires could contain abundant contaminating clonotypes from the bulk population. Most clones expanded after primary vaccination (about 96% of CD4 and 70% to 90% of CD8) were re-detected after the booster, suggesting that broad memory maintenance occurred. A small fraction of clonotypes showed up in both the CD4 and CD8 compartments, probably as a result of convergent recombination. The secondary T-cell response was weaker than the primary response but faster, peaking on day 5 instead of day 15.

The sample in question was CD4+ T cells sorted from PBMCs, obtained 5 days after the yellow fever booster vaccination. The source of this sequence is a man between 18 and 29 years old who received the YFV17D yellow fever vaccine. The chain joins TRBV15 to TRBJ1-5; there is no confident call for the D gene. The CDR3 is CATSRDMQFNQPQHF. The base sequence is TGTGCCACCAGCAGAGATATGCAGTTCAATCAGCCCCAGCATTTT. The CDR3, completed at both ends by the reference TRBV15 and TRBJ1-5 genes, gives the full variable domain DAMVIQNPRYQVTQFGKPVTLSCSQTLNHNVMYWYQQKSSQAPKLLFHYYDKDFNNEADTPDNFQSRRPNTSFCFLDIRSPGLGDTAMYLCATSRDMQFNQPQHFGDGTRLSIL.